This T cell receptor (beta chain) was obtained from a study of blood T cell repertoires in COVID-19. V was trimmed by 7 bases and J by 5 bases, leaving 14 bases between them. The CDR3 contains 13 residues. Germline CDR1 and CDR2: MNHEY and SMNVEV (reference sequence). The method was immunoSEQ multiplex PCR; TCRdb's version includes in-frame clones alone and lacks a portion of them. The sample lists fewer than 80,000 clones; roughly nine tenths were seen once. V gene TRBV27 combines with J gene TRBJ1-1; tentatively, D is TRBD1 (5 bases). The source material was peripheral blood. The TCR sequence derives from a woman of 80 years or more with active or convalescent COVID-19. The CDR3 region is CASTPGGRTEAFF. CDR3 DNA sequence: TGTGCCAGCACCCCGGGGGGGAGGACTGAAGCTTTCTTT.